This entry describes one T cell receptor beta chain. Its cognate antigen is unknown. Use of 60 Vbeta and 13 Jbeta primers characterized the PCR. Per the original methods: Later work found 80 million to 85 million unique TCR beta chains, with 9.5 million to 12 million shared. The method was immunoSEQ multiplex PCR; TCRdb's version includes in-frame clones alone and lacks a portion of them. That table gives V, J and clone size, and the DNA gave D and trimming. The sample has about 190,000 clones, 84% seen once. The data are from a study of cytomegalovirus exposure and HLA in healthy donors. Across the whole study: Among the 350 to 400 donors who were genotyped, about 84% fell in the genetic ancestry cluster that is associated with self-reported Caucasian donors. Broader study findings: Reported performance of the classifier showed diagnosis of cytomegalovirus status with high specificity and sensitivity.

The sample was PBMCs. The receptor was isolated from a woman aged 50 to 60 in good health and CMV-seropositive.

The CDR3 DNA reads as TGTGCCAGCAGCTCCCAGACAGGGCGATACGAGCAGTACTTC. It is translated as CASSSQTGRYEQYF. V and J are TRBV9 and TRBJ2-7, with 7 bases identical to TRBD1. With V trimmed by 4 bases and J by 4 bases, 8 bases remained unmatched. CDR1 is SGDLS, CDR2 YYNGEE, per germline. There are 14 residues in the CDR3.